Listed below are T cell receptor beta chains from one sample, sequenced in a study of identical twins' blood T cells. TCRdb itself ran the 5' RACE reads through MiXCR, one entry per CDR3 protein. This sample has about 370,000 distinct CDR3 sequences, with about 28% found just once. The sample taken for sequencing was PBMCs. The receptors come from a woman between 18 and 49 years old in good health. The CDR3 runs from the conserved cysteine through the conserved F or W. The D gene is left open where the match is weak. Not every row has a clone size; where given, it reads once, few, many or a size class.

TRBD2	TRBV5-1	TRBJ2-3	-	TGCGCCAGCAGCCAAACTAGCGGAATTCTAGATACGCAGTATTTT	CASSQTSGILDTQYF
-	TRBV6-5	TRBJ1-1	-	TGTGCCAGCAGCCTAACGACAGGAACGGTGAACACTGAAGCTTTCTTT	CASSLTTGTVNTEAFF
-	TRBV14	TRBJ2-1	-	TGTGCCAGCAGCCAAGATAGCCGGGCTGCGGTGTTCTTC	CASSQDSRAAVFF
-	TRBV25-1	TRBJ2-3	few	TGTGCCAGCACAGACGAAGATACGCAGTATTTT	CASTDEDTQYF
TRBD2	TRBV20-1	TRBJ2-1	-	TGCAGTGCCCAAGAGACTAGCGACAATGAGCAGTTCTTC	CSAQETSDNEQFF
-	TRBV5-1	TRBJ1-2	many	TGCGCCAGCAGCCTTGGGGGGTTTAACTATGGCTACACCTTC	CASSLGGFNYGYTF
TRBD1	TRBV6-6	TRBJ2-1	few	TGTGCCAGCAGCCCAGACAGGGTCAATACCCCCTACAATGAGCAGTTCTTC	CASSPDRVNTPYNEQFF
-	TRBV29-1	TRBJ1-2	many	TGCAGCGTTGGATTAGAGCCTCCTCTCGATGGCTACACCTTC	CSVGLEPPLDGYTF
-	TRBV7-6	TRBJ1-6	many	TGTGCCAGCAGCTTAGAGTTCCCTAGGAGCTCCTATAATTCACCCCTCCACTTT	CASSLEFPRSSYNSPLHF
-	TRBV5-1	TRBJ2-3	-	TGCGCCAGCAGCTCAAACTTAGATACGCAGTATTTT	CASSSNLDTQYF
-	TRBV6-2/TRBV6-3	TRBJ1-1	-	TGTGCCAGCAGACCTCTTACGACTAGCAACACTGAAGCTTTCTTT	CASRPLTTSNTEAFF
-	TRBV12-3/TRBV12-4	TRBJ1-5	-	TGTGCCAGTAATAGTGGAGTAGGTCAGCCCCAGCATTTT	CASNSGVGQPQHF
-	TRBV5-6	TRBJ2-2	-	TGTGCCAGCAGCTTGGGACTGCTAACCGGGGAGCTGTTTTTT	CASSLGLLTGELFF
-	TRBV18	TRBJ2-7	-	TGTGCCACCTCCTCGGGGACCTACGAGCAGTACTTC	CATSSGTYEQYF
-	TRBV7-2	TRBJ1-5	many	TGTGCCAGCAGCTTACGTGGGAATCAGCCCCAGCATTTT	CASSLRGNQPQHF
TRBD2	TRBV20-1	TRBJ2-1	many	TGCAGTGCTAACCTAGCGGGATACAATGAGCAGTTCTTC	CSANLAGYNEQFF
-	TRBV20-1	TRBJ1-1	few	TGCAGTGCTAGCCTTCGGGGGGGCACTGAAGCTTTCTTT	CSASLRGGTEAFF
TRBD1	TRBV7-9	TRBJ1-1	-	TGTGCCAGCGGACAGGGGGCTCGCACTGAAGCTTTCTTT	CASGQGARTEAFF
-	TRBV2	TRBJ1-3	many	TGTGCCAGCAGTGATTCTGGGGCGCGGCAGCAAGAACGTGGAAACACCATATATTTT	CASSDSGARQQERGNTIYF
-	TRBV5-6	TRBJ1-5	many	TGTGCCAGCAGCTTGGAGCCCGGTCCCACCCATTACGGCAATCAGCCCCAGCATTTT	CASSLEPGPTHYGNQPQHF
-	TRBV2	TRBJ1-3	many	TGTGCCAGCTTCGACCCCATGTCTTCTGGAAACACCATATATTTT	CASFDPMSSGNTIYF
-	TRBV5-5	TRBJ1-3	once	TGTGCCAGCAGCTCGATTACATGGTTTGGAAACACCATATATTTT	CASSSITWFGNTIYF
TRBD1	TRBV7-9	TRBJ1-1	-	TGTGCCAGCAGCTCTCCCGACAGGGGGCTTTGGGAAGCTTTCTTT	CASSSPDRGLWEAFF